The clone carrying this T cell receptor (beta chain) occurred once. Its matching antigen is unknown. This specimen belongs to a study of T cell responses to AZD1222 COVID-19 vaccine. Study findings and constraints: Clonal diversity was possibly underestimated; the donors were predominantly white British and more often female.

Sequencing used immunoSEQ multiplex PCR; TCRdb keeps in-frame clones, though not all of them. The table lists around 180,000 clones, 80% to 90% of them singletons. V lost 6 bases and J lost 7, with 15 bases in between. CDR3 size: 13 residues. Germline assignment: CDR1 MRHNA and CDR2 SNTAGT. The TCR originated in an adult in good health. V gene TRBV6-4 combines with J gene TRBJ1-2; D remains ambiguous. Sequenced here: peripheral blood, sampled on day 0 of AZD1222 vaccination. DNA for the CDR3: TGTGCCAGCAGCCGCACCGGGATGTTTGGCTACACCTTC. The encoded protein is CASSRTGMFGYTF.